These T cell receptor beta chains were read from a single sample in a study of T-cell memory formation after mild COVID-19. TCRdb reprocessed the 5' RACE reads via MiXCR and lists one record per CDR3 protein. The sample has about 350,000 distinct CDR3 sequences; roughly an eighth are singletons. The material sequenced was PBMCs or a T cell subset sorted from them (not recorded which). These receptors all stem from a man between 18 and 35 years old who had mild COVID-19 (a few samples of this study predate the infection). Cell type and time point are not known. Each CDR3 is given with its conserved first and last residue. A D gene is named only where the DNA matches it firmly. Clone size is not always given. Where it is, it says once, few, many or a class for expanded clones.

J,D,V,size,DNA,CDR3
TRBJ2-5,-,TRBV7-2,-,TGTGCCAGCAGCTTTGACCAGCAAGAGACCCAGTACTTC,CASSFDQQETQYF
TRBJ2-7,-,TRBV4-1,-,TGCGCCAGCAGTCGCGACCGGGTCTACTCCTACGAGCAGTACTTC,CASSRDRVYSYEQYF
TRBJ2-4,-,TRBV11-2,-,TGTGCCAGCAGCTCAAACACTGGGCAGGGACCCATTCAGTACTTC,CASSSNTGQGPIQYF
TRBJ2-1,-,TRBV7-8,-,TGTGCCAGCAGCCTCCCTAGCTCCTACAATGAGCAGTTCTTC,CASSLPSSYNEQFF
TRBJ1-5,TRBD1,TRBV28,few,TGTGCCAGCAGACAGGGACAGCACAATCAGCCCCAGCATTTT,CASRQGQHNQPQHF
TRBJ2-1,TRBD1,TRBV5-4,-,TGTGCCAGCAGCGGTGGACAGGGATACAATGAGCAGTTCTTC,CASSGGQGYNEQFF
TRBJ1-1,-,TRBV7-9,many,TGTGCCAGCCTGCTAGGGCAGGCGGCTGAAGCTTTCTTT,CASLLGQAAEAFF
TRBJ1-5,-,TRBV4-3,few,TGCGCCAGCAGCCAAGGGGCAGGGAAGGCTCAGCCCCAGCATTTT,CASSQGAGKAQPQHF
TRBJ1-5,TRBD1,TRBV28,-,TGTGCCATGGGACAGGGGGGACAGCCCCAGCATTTT,CAMGQGGQPQHF
TRBJ2-1,TRBD2,TRBV7-3,-,TGTGCCAGCAGCTTATTGGGACTAGCAAATGAGCAGTTCTTC,CASSLLGLANEQFF
TRBJ1-2,TRBD1,TRBV7-2,few,TGTGCCAGCAGCCCCGGGACAGGACTTAACTATGGCTACACCTTC,CASSPGTGLNYGYTF
TRBJ1-1,-,TRBV7-2,few,TGTGCCAGCAGCTCCACACCCCGGGGCACTGAAGCTTTCTTT,CASSSTPRGTEAFF
TRBJ2-3,-,TRBV7-3,-,TGTGCCAGCAGCTTAATGGGCGTGGGTGCAGATACGCAGTATTTT,CASSLMGVGADTQYF
TRBJ2-5,TRBD2,TRBV7-2,few,TGTGCCAGCAGCATACTAGCGGGGTGGGAGACCCAGTACTTC,CASSILAGWETQYF
TRBJ1-3,-,TRBV9,few,TGTGCCAGCGGGTCGGGGGTGAACTCTGGAAACACCATATATTTT,CASGSGVNSGNTIYF
TRBJ2-2,-,TRBV20-1,-,TGCAGTGCTAGGTGGCGGGGCACCGGGGAGCTGTTTTTT,CSARWRGTGELFF
TRBJ2-7,-,TRBV10-3,few,TGTGCCACCAGGCGCAGGGAGGAGGACGAGCAGTACTTC,CATRRREEDEQYF
TRBJ2-1,TRBD1,TRBV2,-,TGTGCCAGCAGCTTTGGACAGGGCCTCTACAATGAGCAGTTCTTC,CASSFGQGLYNEQFF
TRBJ2-2,-,TRBV9,few,TGTGCCAGCAGCGCAAGAGTGGCTCCCTTTAGGGGGGAGCTGTTTTTT,CASSARVAPFRGELFF
TRBJ2-6,-,TRBV5-1,-,TGCGCCAGCAGCTTGCTCCGCACAGGGGCCAACGTCCTGACTTTC,CASSLLRTGANVLTF
TRBJ2-4,-,TRBV24-1,-,TGTGCCACCAACCGCGAGGGAATAGACATTCAGTACTTC,CATNREGIDIQYF
TRBJ2-4,TRBD1,TRBV4-1,few,TGCGCCAGCAGCCAAGAAGGCGACAGGGGACCCAAAAACATTCAGTACTTC,CASSQEGDRGPKNIQYF
TRBJ1-1,-,TRBV3-1,-,TGTGCCAGCAGCCCACGGCCCAGGGACACTGAAGCTTTCTTT,CASSPRPRDTEAFF
TRBJ2-6,-,TRBV2,-,TGTGCCAGCGAGTTTACAGGGGCCAACGTCCTGACTTTC,CASEFTGANVLTF
TRBJ2-7,TRBD1,TRBV10-3,-,TGTGCCATCAGTGAGTTTGGGGACAGTGAGAACGAGCAGTACTTC,CAISEFGDSENEQYF
TRBJ2-2,-,TRBV6-2/TRBV6-3,many,TGTGCCAGCACGGACGCCCTGCCGAACACCGGGGAGCTGTTTTTT,CASTDALPNTGELFF
TRBJ2-5,-,TRBV6-1,few,TGTGCCAGCAGTAGACAGGACCAAGAGACCCAGTACTTC,CASSRQDQETQYF
TRBJ2-1,TRBD2,TRBV7-2,-,TGTGCCAGCAGCTTAGCGGTTGGACTAGCGGGGGTAGAGCAGTTCTTC,CASSLAVGLAGVEQFF
TRBJ1-2,-,TRBV18,-,TGTGCCAGCTCACCGGTTGATCCTTGGACCCAAGGGATTGGCTACACCTTC,CASSPVDPWTQGIGYTF
TRBJ2-3,TRBD2,TRBV12-3/TRBV12-4,few,TGTGCCAGCAGCTGGGGACTAGTTCGGGCAGATACGCAGTATTTT,CASSWGLVRADTQYF
TRBJ2-7,TRBD1,TRBV15,few,TGTGCCACCAAGGACAGGGGCCACGAGCAGTACTTC,CATKDRGHEQYF
TRBJ2-1,TRBD2,TRBV20-1,-,TGCAGTGCTAGAGATCGCGGGGGGGCCCGCAATGAGCAGTTCTTC,CSARDRGGARNEQFF
TRBJ1-2,-,TRBV29-1,-,TGCAGCGTTGAAGGTTTGGGAATACAGGGTGGTCATGGCTACACCTTC,CSVEGLGIQGGHGYTF